One sample yielded the 26 T cell receptor beta chains listed below, sequenced in a study of blood T cells in healthy people across ages. Then a second PCR, running roughly 6 to 11 cycles, was carried out with a sample-barcoded 5' primer and a J-beta primer mix. MiXCR, applied by TCRdb to the 5' RACE reads, yields one record per CDR3 protein. In the table there are roughly 2 million distinct CDR3 sequences, about 50% of which are singletons. The sequenced material came from blood. These receptors all stem from a woman aged 40 to 50 in good health.

This chain links TRBV3-1 with TRBJ1-4; 8 nucleotides match TRBD1. Germline CDR1 and CDR2: LGHDT and YNNKEL (reference sequence). This CDR3 region has 15 residues. Trimming cost V 6 bases and J 11 bases; bases outside gene matches: 14. The CDR3 region is CASRLNALGQGKLFF. Here the CDR3 DNA reads TGTGCCAGCAGACTGAACGCGCTTGGACAGGGCAAACTGTTTTTT. Supplemented by reference TRBV3-1 and TRBJ1-4, the full variable domain reads DTAVSQTPKYLVTQMGNDKSIKCEQNLGHDTMYWYKQDSKKFLKIMFSYNNKELIINETVPNRFSPKSPDKAHLNLHINSLELGDSAVYFCASRLNALGQGKLFFGSGTQLSVL.

The chain combines TRBV7-2 with TRBJ1-2, with D tentatively TRBD1 (5 bases). Trimming took 2 bases from V and 12 from J, leaving 16 bases between them. Germline CDR1 and CDR2: SGHTA and FQGNSA. This CDR3 has 13 residues. CDR3: CASSLSTASGHTF. The CDR3 DNA follows: TGTGCCAGCAGCTTATCCACCGCCTCGGGGCACACCTTC.

V gene TRBV3-1 combines with J gene TRBJ2-5, with D hard to call. Germline V gene sequence: CDR1 LGHDT, CDR2 YNNKEL (reference sequence). The CDR3 is made up of 15 amino acids. The V and J ends lost 4 bases and 5 bases respectively, with 17 bases between them. The CDR3 DNA follows: TGTGCCAGCAGCCCCTCCCTAGGAAGCGCGGAGACCCAGTACTTC. It encodes CASSPSLGSAETQYF.

This clonotype has only one observation. The chain has TRBV20-1 and TRBJ2-1, with 10 bases that match TRBD1. The CDR3 consists of 16 residues. J gave up 0 bases and V 5 bases, and 7 bases lay outside the gene matches. Germline V gene data show CDR1 as DFQATT and CDR2 as SNEGSKA (reference sequence). The CDR3 DNA sequence: TGCAGTGCTCAGGACAGGGGGTTAGCCTCCTACAATGAGCAGTTCTTC. Amino acids: CSAQDRGLASYNEQFF.

V and J are TRBV14 and TRBJ2-1; the D call may be TRBD1 or TRBD2 (6 bases each). Trimming left V 1 base short and J 0 bases short, with 19 bases between. The CDR3 is 19 residues long. The germline V gene has CDR1 SGHDN and CDR2 FVKESK. CDR3 sequence reads: CASSQVFIGGLSSYNEQFF. CDR3 in DNA: TGTGCCAGCAGCCAAGTCTTTATCGGGGGCCTCAGCTCCTACAATGAGCAGTTCTTC.

V gene TRBV6-1 combines with J gene TRBJ1-6; D is unresolved. The CDR3 is 12 amino acids. Germline CDR1 is MNHNS and CDR2 is SASEGT. Trimming left V 6 bases short and J 18 bases short, with 18 bases between. CDR3 sequence: CASRKIDSTPHF. The CDR3 DNA is TGTGCCAGCAGGAAGATAGACTCAACCCCCCACTTT.

This sequence joins TRBV20-1 and TRBJ1-2, with 8 nucleotides matching TRBD1. This CDR3 comprises 13 residues. Trimming at V came to 3 bases and at J to 8 bases, leaving 8 bases not matched to a gene. CDR1 and CDR2 (germline): DFQATT, SNEGSKA (reference sequence). The CDR3 sequence is CSASKTGVEGYTF. Here the CDR3 DNA reads TGCAGTGCTAGTAAGACAGGGGTCGAAGGCTACACCTTC.

V usage is TRBV7-2 and J usage is TRBJ1-2; TRBD1 might be the D (6 bases). This CDR3 comprises 15 residues. Deletions cut 5 bases from V and 4 bases from J, with 17 bases between. Germline V gene sequence: CDR1 SGHTA, CDR2 FQGNSA. This CDR3 reads CASSQVGGRSYGYTF. The CDR3 nucleotides are TGTGCCAGCAGCCAAGTCGGGGGGCGTAGCTATGGCTACACCTTC.

The V gene is TRBV29-1, the J gene TRBJ2-1; TRBD1 is a possible D gene (5 bases). Germline CDR1 is SQVTM and CDR2 is ANQGSEA. Trimming stripped 5 bases from V and 13 bases from J, with 18 bases between. The CDR3 has 12 amino acids. CDR3 DNA sequence: TGCAGCGTTTCGGACACGGCTTGGACCCAGTTCTTC. Translating it yields CSVSDTAWTQFF.

This clonotype was seen a few times. J is TRBJ2-1 and V is TRBV20-1, with TRBD1 matching 10 bases. With 6 bases clipped from V and 7 bases from J, the junction kept 12 bases outside the gene matches. The germline V gene has CDR1 DFQATT and CDR2 SNEGSKA (reference sequence). This CDR3 comprises 15 residues. The CDR3 region has the DNA TGCAGTGCACATTCTACCGGGACAGGGGAGAATGAGCAGTTCTTC. It yields the protein CSAHSTGTGENEQFF.

This clonotype showed up many times. The chain carries TRBV6-1 and TRBJ2-7; the match to TRBD1 covers 10 bases. The CDR3 has 14 residues. J gave up 3 bases and V 2 bases, and 1 base lay outside the gene matches. Germline V gives CDR1 MNHNS, CDR2 SASEGT. DNA for the CDR3: TGTGCCAGCAGTGAAAGGACAGGGGGCTACGAGCAGTACTTC. It specifies CASSERTGGYEQYF.

V is TRBV9 and J is TRBJ1-2; 8 bases align to TRBD1. The V segment lost 0 bases and the J segment 2 bases; nucleotides outside the gene matches: 9. The germline V gene encodes CDR1 SGDLS and CDR2 YYNGEE. The CDR3 contains 17 residues. CDR3 in DNA: TGTGCCAGCAGCGTAGTTCCAGGGGGCTGGGAGAACTATGGCTACACCTTC. This encodes CASSVVPGGWENYGYTF.

This clonotype was seen a handful of times. The rearrangement uses TRBV7-9 and TRBJ2-6; D may be TRBD2 (6 bases). Germline V gene sequence: CDR1 SEHNR, CDR2 FQNEAQ (reference sequence). V was cut by 6 bases and J by 1 base, with 22 bases left in between. This CDR3 spans 19 amino acids. The CDR3 DNA reads TGTGCCAGCAGACCCCTCGTCGGGGAGGTTGGGTCTGGGGCCAACGTCCTGACTTTC. Its translation is CASRPLVGEVGSGANVLTF.

This clonotype was picked up a small number of times. This chain joins TRBV29-1 and TRBJ2-6; the D is unclear. V was cut by 6 bases and J by 0 bases, with 12 bases left in between. The length of the CDR3 is 15 residues. Germline V gives CDR1 SQVTM, CDR2 ANQGSEA. The CDR3 sequence: CSVRTSASGANVLTF. The CDR3 DNA sequence: TGCAGCGTACGGACGTCAGCCTCTGGGGCCAACGTCCTGACTTTC.

This rearrangement joins TRBV15 to TRBJ2-3; D is uncertain. Germline V gives CDR1 LNHNV, CDR2 YYDKDF (reference sequence). V lost 3 bases and J 0 bases, leaving 10 bases between the germline ends. This CDR3 is 15 amino acids long. In DNA, the CDR3 is TGTGCCACCAGCAGCGTAGTGATTAGCACAGATACGCAGTATTTT. Translated, it gives CATSSVVISTDTQYF.

This clonotype has just a few counts. The rearrangement joins TRBV12-3 or TRBV12-4 to TRBJ1-6; D not certain. CDR3 length equals 11 residues. V was pared by 9 bases and J by 9 bases, with 9 bases between. DNA of the CDR3: TGTGCCAGTTCTGAGAGTTCACCCCTCCACTTT. Its protein is CASSESSPLHF.

The chain combines TRBV6-2 or TRBV6-3 with TRBJ1-2; the D gene is possibly TRBD1 (5 bases). V was pared by 2 bases and J by 6 bases, with 16 bases between. This CDR3 spans 15 amino acids. From germline, CDR1 is MNHEY and CDR2 SVGEGT. CDR3 DNA: TGTGCCAGCAGTTACCCATCCCAGGGTCGACATGGCTACACCTTC. Translating it yields CASSYPSQGRHGYTF.

Many counts were recorded for this clonotype. The J gene is TRBJ2-4, the V gene TRBV29-1; D is undetermined. CDR3 length equals 13 residues. Trimming shortened V by 5 bases and J by 0 bases, and 8 bases separated the two germline ends. Germline V CDR1 and CDR2: SQVTM, ANQGSEA. For the CDR3, the DNA is TGCAGCGTTTTTAACTTAGCCAAAAACATTCAGTACTTC. The encoded protein is CSVFNLAKNIQYF. Drawing the rest from reference TRBV29-1 and TRBJ2-4, the complete variable domain is SAVISQKPSRDICQRGTSLTIQCQVDSQVTMMFWYRQQPGQSLTLIATANQGSEATYESGFVIDKFPISRPNLTFSTLTVSNMSPEDSSIYLCSVFNLAKNIQYFGAGTRLSVL.

This chain connects TRBV4-1 to TRBJ1-1, with D unresolved. The CDR3 length is 16 residues. Germline V CDR1 and CDR2: MGHRA, YSYEKL. With 1 base removed from V and 1 base from J, the gap between germline ends came to 13 bases. The CDR3 loop is CASSQGVSLQNTEAFF. The DNA of the CDR3 is TGCGCCAGCAGCCAAGGGGTGTCGTTGCAGAACACTGAAGCTTTCTTT.

V usage is TRBV6-2 or TRBV6-3 and J usage is TRBJ2-7; 9 bases align to TRBD2. This CDR3 contains 14 residues. Germline assignment: CDR1 MNHEY and CDR2 SVGEGT. Unmatched junction bases numbered 4, after V lost 6 bases and J lost 1 base. CDR3 loop: CASRTAGGSYEQYF. CDR3 in DNA: TGTGCCAGCAGGACAGCGGGGGGATCCTACGAGCAGTACTTC.

The chain has TRBV7-9 and TRBJ1-6, with D possibly being TRBD1 (5 bases). The V and J ends lost 5 bases and 8 bases respectively, with 13 bases between them. Per the germline V gene, CDR1 is SEHNR and CDR2 is FQNEAQ (reference sequence). CDR3 length: 14 amino acids. As DNA, the CDR3 is TGTGCCAGCAGCCACGGGACGGCGGATTCACCCCTCCACTTT. It codes for CASSHGTADSPLHF.

This clonotype has a handful of counts. The gene calls are TRBV5-1 and TRBJ2-7; 11 bases are shared with TRBD2. Germline CDR1 SGHRS, CDR2 YFSETQ. Losses at the gene ends were 0 bases for V and 4 bases for J; bases not matched to a gene: 3. This CDR3 has 15 amino acids. The CDR3 sequence is CASSLEGTSGYEQYF. As DNA, the CDR3 is TGCGCCAGCAGCTTGGAAGGGACTAGCGGATACGAGCAGTACTTC.

V usage is TRBV27 and J usage is TRBJ1-5, with D possibly being TRBD1 (5 bases). Trimming removed 4 bases at V and 4 bases at J, with 14 bases between. This CDR3 contains 15 residues. Germline V lookup: CDR1 MNHEY, CDR2 SMNVEV (reference sequence). This chain's CDR3 is CASSSRREGNQPQHF. The CDR3 region has the DNA TGTGCCAGCAGTTCCCGAAGGGAGGGGAATCAGCCCCAGCATTTT.

The chain employs TRBV7-9 and TRBJ1-4, with TRBD1 matching over 11 bases. Trimming cost V 0 bases and J 8 bases; bases outside gene matches: 5. The CDR3 totals 16 residues. Germline loops: CDR1 SEHNR, CDR2 FQNEAQ (reference sequence). The CDR3 coding sequence is TGTGCCAGCAGCTTAGCGGAGGGACAGGGGGAAGAAAAACTGTTTTTT. Amino acid sequence: CASSLAEGQGEEKLFF.

The chain joins TRBV14 to TRBJ2-1; a weak D match, TRBD2 (6 bases). The germline CDR1 and CDR2 sequences are SGHDN and FVKESK. The CDR3 runs to 18 residues. V was pared by 1 base and J by 0 bases, with 16 bases between. The CDR3 sequence is CASSQVFGGDLSYNEQFF. Here the CDR3 DNA reads TGTGCCAGCAGCCAAGTTTTCGGCGGGGACCTCTCCTACAATGAGCAGTTCTTC.

This clonotype appeared a few times. V usage is TRBV28 and J usage is TRBJ2-5; weak D call: TRBD2 (6 bases). CDR3 length equals 15 residues. Germline V gives CDR1 MDHEN, CDR2 SYDVKM. Trimming removed 5 bases at V and 5 bases at J, with 18 bases between. CDR3 nucleotide sequence: TGTGCCAGCAGTCAAAGCCGGGACTCGGTCGAGACCCAGTACTTC. It translates to CASSQSRDSVETQYF.